This is a list of T cell receptor beta chains from one sample in a study of blood T cell repertoires in COVID-19. TCRdb's copy holds only in-frame clones and misses some; the assay was immunoSEQ multiplex PCR. The profile shows 200,000 or so clones, around 86% of them singletons. Material: PBMCs or T cells enriched from blood (not recorded which). These receptors all come from a man in his thirties or forties in a cohort exposed to, infected with or recovered from COVID-19 (not recorded which). CDR3s include the opening cysteine and the closing phenylalanine or tryptophan. Fields, in order: V gene, J gene, D gene, clone size, CDR3 DNA, CDR3 protein. D genes are given only for firm matches. Size is stated for part of the rows, as once, few or many counts, or as a class when the clone is expanded.

TRBV10-2	TRBJ2-7	TRBD2	.	TGCGCCAGCAGTGTCTTCAATCGGGGGACTAGCTTTTACGAGCAGTACTTC	CASSVFNRGTSFYEQYF
TRBV24-1	TRBJ1-4	TRBD1	.	TGTGCCACCAGTGAAGCCCGGACAGGGGGAAATGAAAAACTGTTTTTT	CATSEARTGGNEKLFF
TRBV19	TRBJ2-7	.	.	TGTGCCAGTAGTATGGGCACCTACGAGCAGTACTTC	CASSMGTYEQYF
TRBV7-9	TRBJ1-2	.	once	TGTGCCAGCAGCTTTGCACAGGGAGCTAACTATGGCTACACCTTC	CASSFAQGANYGYTF
TRBV29-1	TRBJ2-7	TRBD1	.	TGCAGCGCGCTGACAGGGAACTACGAGCAGTACTTC	CSALTGNYEQYF
TRBV4-1	TRBJ1-4	.	.	TGCGCCAGCAGCCAACCCCTAAATTGGGCAGGAGGATCAACTAATGAAAAACTGTTTTTT	CASSQPLNWAGGSTNEKLFF
TRBV7-3	TRBJ2-1	.	.	TGTGCCAGCAGCCTCTTCTCGGTCGGGGAGCGCTACCTGGGGGAGCAGTTCTTC	CASSLFSVGERYLGEQFF
TRBV19	TRBJ1-2	.	.	TGTGCCAGTAGTAAAACCGAGACAGGTCGACATGGCTACACCTTC	CASSKTETGRHGYTF
TRBV5-1	TRBJ2-3	.	.	TGCGCCAGCAGCTCCGTCCGCACAGATACGCAGTATTTT	CASSSVRTDTQYF
TRBV6-5	TRBJ2-4	TRBD2	once	TGTGCCAGCAGGGTGTGGGGGGAGGGAAAAAACATTCAGTACTTC	CASRVWGEGKNIQYF
TRBV19	TRBJ2-2	TRBD1	.	TGTGCCAGTAGTAGACAGGGGGCAGTCGACACCGGGGAGCTGTTTTTT	CASSRQGAVDTGELFF
TRBV18	TRBJ2-7	.	.	TGTGCCAGCTCACCGGAGAGAGACTACGAGCAGTACTTC	CASSPERDYEQYF
TRBV11-2	TRBJ1-4	TRBD1	.	TGTGCCAGCAGCTCCGCAGGGACAGGGGAGCGTGAAAAACTGTTTTTT	CASSSAGTGEREKLFF
TRBV5-1	TRBJ2-7	TRBD2	few	TGCGCCAGCAGCTTGGGACTAGCGCTGGGCCGGGATACGTACGAGCAGTACTTC	CASSLGLALGRDTYEQYF
TRBV19	TRBJ2-7	.	.	TGTGCCAGTAGTCCCCGAGGCATTTCCTACGAGCAGTACTTC	CASSPRGISYEQYF
TRBV20-1	TRBJ2-3	.	.	TGCAGTGCCAGTGGGGCTAGCAAGGATACGCAGTATTTT	CSASGASKDTQYF
TRBV25-1	TRBJ2-7	TRBD1	.	TGTGCCAGCCGCCGGACAGGGGGCACCTACGAGCAGTACTTC	CASRRTGGTYEQYF
TRBV7-8	TRBJ1-1	TRBD1	.	TGTGCCAGCAGCTTAGGGGCAGGGGGCAGGAACACTGAAGCTTTCTTT	CASSLGAGGRNTEAFF
TRBV7-2	TRBJ2-7	TRBD1	.	TGTGCCAGCAGCTTAAGGGAGGCAGGGGGCCAGCAGTACTTC	CASSLREAGGQQYF
TRBV14	TRBJ1-1	.	.	TGTGCCAGCAGCCAAGAGAGGGAGGGGGACACTGAAGCTTTCTTT	CASSQEREGDTEAFF
TRBV9	TRBJ1-2	TRBD1	.	TGTGCCAGCAATTCCAGGGGGACTAGCCGCTACACCTTC	CASNSRGTSRYTF
TRBV13	TRBJ2-7	TRBD1	.	TGTGCCAGCAGCCGACAGGGAGATGGGGGCTACGAGCAGTACTTC	CASSRQGDGGYEQYF
TRBV9	TRBJ1-1	.	.	TGTGCCAGCAGCGTAGCCTGGGCAGTCACTGAAGCTTTCTTT	CASSVAWAVTEAFF
TRBV23-1	TRBJ1-1	TRBD1	.	TGCGCCAGCAGTCGAGGACAGGCCTACACTGAAGCTTTCTTT	CASSRGQAYTEAFF
TRBV5-1	TRBJ2-5	.	.	TGCGCCAGCAGCTTGGAGGGCGGGACCCTAGAGACCCAGTACTTC	CASSLEGGTLETQYF
TRBV5-1	TRBJ2-3	.	many	TGCGCCAGCAGCTTGGGTCTCGATACGCAGTATTTT	CASSLGLDTQYF
TRBV5-1	TRBJ2-7	TRBD2	few	TGCGCCAGCACCCCAGGGACTAGCGAAGACGAGCAGTACTTC	CASTPGTSEDEQYF
TRBV28	TRBJ2-7	TRBD2	.	TGTGCCAGCAGCGGGGCGGGAGGCCCCTACGAGCAGTACTTC	CASSGAGGPYEQYF
TRBV23-1	TRBJ2-7	TRBD2	many	TGCGCCAGCAGTCAACCTAACCGGGGGGGTTATCCGTCCAGGGCCTACGAGCAGTACTTC	CASSQPNRGGYPSRAYEQYF
TRBV2	TRBJ1-2	TRBD1	.	TGTGCCAGCAGTGAAGACAGGGGGGACTATGGCTACACCTTC	CASSEDRGDYGYTF
TRBV6-1	TRBJ1-3	.	.	TGTGCCAGCAGTGAGGGCCAGTTCTCTGGAAACACCATATATTTT	CASSEGQFSGNTIYF
TRBV6-5	TRBJ1-2	.	.	TGTGCCAGCAGGCCTACCCGGAACTATGGCTACACCTTC	CASRPTRNYGYTF
TRBV27	TRBJ2-3	TRBD1	.	TGTGCCAGCATTAAACACAACAGGGGGGAGAGGGCAGATACGCAGTATTTT	CASIKHNRGERADTQYF
TRBV7-2	TRBJ2-7	.	.	TGTGCCAGCAGCTTATCAGCAGCGGGCGTATTCTACGAGCAGTACTTC	CASSLSAAGVFYEQYF
TRBV9	TRBJ2-1	.	.	TGTGCCAGCAGCCCGTCGGGGAATGAGCAGTTCTTC	CASSPSGNEQFF
TRBV3-1/TRBV3-2	TRBJ1-2	TRBD1	.	TGTGCCAGCAGCCAAACCGGGACAGGGGCCGGCTACACCTTC	CASSQTGTGAGYTF
TRBV24-1	TRBJ1-4	TRBD1	.	TGTGCCACCGGGACGGGATCGGGACAGGGGGAAAAACTGTTTTTT	CATGTGSGQGEKLFF
TRBV19	TRBJ2-5	TRBD2	.	TGTGCCAGTAGTCCGACTAGCGGGCCCGGGCAAGAGACCCAGTACTTC	CASSPTSGPGQETQYF
TRBV7-2	TRBJ1-3	TRBD1	.	TGTGCCAGCAGCCCAGGGGGTTCTGGAAACACCATATATTTT	CASSPGGSGNTIYF
TRBV5-1	TRBJ1-4	TRBD1	.	TGCGCCAGCAGCAGGACAGGGGTTAATGAAAAACTGTTTTTT	CASSRTGVNEKLFF